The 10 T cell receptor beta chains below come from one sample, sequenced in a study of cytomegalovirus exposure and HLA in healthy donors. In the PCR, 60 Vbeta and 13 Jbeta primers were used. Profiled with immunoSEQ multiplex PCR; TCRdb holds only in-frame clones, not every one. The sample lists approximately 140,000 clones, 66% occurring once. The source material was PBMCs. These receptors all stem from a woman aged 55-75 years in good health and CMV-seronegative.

The CDR3 region is CASRRTGLDTQYF. In nucleotides, the CDR3 is TGTGCCAGCAGGAGAACAGGGTTGGATACGCAGTATTTT. The genes are TRBV7-2 and TRBJ2-3, with D perhaps TRBD1 (6 bases). Germline-derived CDR1 and CDR2 are SGHTA and FQGNSA. The V end lost 6 bases, the J end lost 6 bases, and 13 bases lay between the germline ends. The CDR3 is 13 residues long.

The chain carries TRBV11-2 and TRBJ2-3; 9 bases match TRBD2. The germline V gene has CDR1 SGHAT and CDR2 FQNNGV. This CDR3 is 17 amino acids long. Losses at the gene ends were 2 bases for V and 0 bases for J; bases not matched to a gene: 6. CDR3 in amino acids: CASSLPVAGASTDTQYF. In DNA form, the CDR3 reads TGTGCCAGCAGCTTACCGGTAGCGGGGGCCAGCACAGATACGCAGTATTTT.

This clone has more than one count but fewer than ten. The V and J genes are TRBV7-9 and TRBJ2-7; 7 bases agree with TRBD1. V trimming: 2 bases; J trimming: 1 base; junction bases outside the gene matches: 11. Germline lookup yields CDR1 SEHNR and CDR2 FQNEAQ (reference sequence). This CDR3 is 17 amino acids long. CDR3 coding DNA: TGTGCCAGCAGCTTAATCGGTCTGGGGACAGTGTCCTACGAGCAGTACTTC. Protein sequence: CASSLIGLGTVSYEQYF.

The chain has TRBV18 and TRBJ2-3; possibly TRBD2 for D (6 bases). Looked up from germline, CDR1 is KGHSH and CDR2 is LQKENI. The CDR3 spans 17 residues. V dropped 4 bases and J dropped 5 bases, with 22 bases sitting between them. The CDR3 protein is CASSREVAARSGDTQYF. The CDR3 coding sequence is TGTGCCAGCTCACGAGAGGTAGCGGCCAGATCGGGAGATACGCAGTATTTT.

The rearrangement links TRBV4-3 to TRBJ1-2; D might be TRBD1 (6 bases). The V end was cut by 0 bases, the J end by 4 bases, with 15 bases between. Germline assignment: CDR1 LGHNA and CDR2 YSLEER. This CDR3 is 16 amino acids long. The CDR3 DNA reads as TGCGCCAGCAGCCAAGATCAACAGGGCCAGGGCTATGGCTACACCTTC. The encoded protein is CASSQDQQGQGYGYTF.

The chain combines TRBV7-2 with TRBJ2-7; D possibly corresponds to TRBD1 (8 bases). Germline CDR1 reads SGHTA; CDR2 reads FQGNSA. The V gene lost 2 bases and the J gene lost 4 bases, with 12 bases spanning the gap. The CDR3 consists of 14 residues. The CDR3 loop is CASSLNRGGYEQYF. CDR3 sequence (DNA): TGTGCCAGCAGCTTAAACAGGGGGGGATACGAGCAGTACTTC. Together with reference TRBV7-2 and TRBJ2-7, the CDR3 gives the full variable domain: GAGVSQSPSNKVTEKGKDVELRCDPISGHTALYWYRQSLGQGLEFLIYFQGNSAPDKSGLPSDRFSAERTGGSVSTLTIQRTQQEDSAVYLCASSLNRGGYEQYFGPGTRLTVT.

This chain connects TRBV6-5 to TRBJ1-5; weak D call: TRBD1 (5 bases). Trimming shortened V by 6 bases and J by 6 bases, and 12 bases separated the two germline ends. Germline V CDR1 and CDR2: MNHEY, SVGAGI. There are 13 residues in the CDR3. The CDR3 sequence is CASRARGVQPQHF. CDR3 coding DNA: TGTGCCAGCAGGGCGCGGGGCGTTCAGCCCCAGCATTTT.

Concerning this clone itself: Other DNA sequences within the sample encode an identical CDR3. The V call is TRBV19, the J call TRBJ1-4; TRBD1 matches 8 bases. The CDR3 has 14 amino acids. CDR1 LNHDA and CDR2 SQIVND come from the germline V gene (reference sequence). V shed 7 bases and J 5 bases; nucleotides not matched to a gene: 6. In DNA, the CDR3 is TGTGCCAGTACCAGGACAGGGTCCAATGAAAAACTGTTTTTT. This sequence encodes CASTRTGSNEKLFF. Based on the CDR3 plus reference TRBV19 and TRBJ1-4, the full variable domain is DGGITQSPKYLFRKEGQNVTLSCEQNLNHDAMYWYRQDPGQGLRLIYYSQIVNDFQKGDIAEGYSVSREKKESFPLTVTSAQKNPTAFYLCASTRTGSNEKLFFGSGTQLSVL.

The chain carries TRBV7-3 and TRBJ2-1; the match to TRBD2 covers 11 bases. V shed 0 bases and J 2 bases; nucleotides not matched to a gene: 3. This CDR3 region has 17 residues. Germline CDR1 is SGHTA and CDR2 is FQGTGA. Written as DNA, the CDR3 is TGTGCCAGCAGCTTAACCGGGACTAGCGGACCCTACAATGAGCAGTTCTTC. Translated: CASSLTGTSGPYNEQFF.

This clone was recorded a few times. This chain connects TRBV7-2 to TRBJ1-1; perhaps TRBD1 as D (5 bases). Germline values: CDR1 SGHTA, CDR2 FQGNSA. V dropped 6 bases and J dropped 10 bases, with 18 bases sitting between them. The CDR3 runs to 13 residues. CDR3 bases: TGTGCCAGCAGACCTGACAGCCTACTGGGAGCTTTCTTT. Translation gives CASRPDSLLGAFF.